These 29 T cell receptor beta chains were all obtained from the same sample, sequenced in a study of T-cell reconstitution after alpha-beta-depleted transplantation in children. Unique molecular identifiers were used in preparing the TCRbeta library. MiXCR, applied by TCRdb to the PCR reads, yields one record per CDR3 protein. Of approximately 190,000 distinct CDR3 sequences detected, roughly 9.1% appear once; the ten largest clones hold 35%. Specimen: PBMCs, mostly from graft donor cells, collected 360 days after TCRalphabeta/CD19-depleted stem cell transplant. These receptors originate from a male patient between 2 and 10 years old who had a stem cell transplant for acute myeloid leukemia, so the T cells may come from the graft donor.

The rearrangement links TRBV4-3 to TRBJ2-1, with D perhaps being TRBD1 or TRBD2 (5 bases each). CDR3 size: 15 residues. Germline-derived CDR1 and CDR2 are LGHNA and YSLEER. Trimming took off 4 bases at V and 6 bases at J, with 16 bases between the two ends. The CDR3 DNA sequence: TGCGCCAGCAGCCTTTCCGGGACCAACTCCAATGAGCAGTTCTTC. Its translation: CASSLSGTNSNEQFF.

The table lists this clonotype with a few counts. The chain joins TRBV7-3 to TRBJ2-2; D remains unclear. The CDR3 has 15 residues. Trimming shortened V by 2 bases and J by 5 bases, and 12 bases separated the two germline ends. CDR1 and CDR2 from the germline V gene are SGHTA and FQGTGA. In nucleotides, the CDR3 is TGTGCCAGCAGCTTAGGGCAGTCTATTACCGGGGAGCTGTTTTTT. Translation gives CASSLGQSITGELFF.

This clonotype was seen a few times. The chain couples TRBV12-3 or TRBV12-4 to TRBJ2-7, with TRBD1 identical over 11 bases. The CDR3 totals 17 residues. Unmatched junction bases numbered 12, after V lost 2 bases and J lost 6 bases. CDR3 nucleotide sequence: TGTGCCAGCAGTTTAATCCCCCCGGGACAGGGGGGCCTCGAGCAGTACTTC. Translation: CASSLIPPGQGGLEQYF.

This clonotype was recorded at least ten times. The rearrangement uses TRBV20-1 and TRBJ2-3; no definite D call. CDR1 DFQATT and CDR2 SNEGSKA come from the germline V gene (reference sequence). The germline V and J ends were trimmed by 5 bases and 1 base, with 10 bases remaining between them. The CDR3 contains 13 residues. The CDR3 region is CSAGRGGTDTQYF. The CDR3, as DNA: TGCAGTGCTGGTAGAGGTGGCACAGATACGCAGTATTTT.

This clonotype was recorded many times. The rearrangement links TRBV15 to TRBJ1-2; TRBD1 matches at 7 bases. The CDR3 covers 14 residues. Unmatched junction bases numbered 9, after V lost 6 bases and J lost 5 bases. CDR1 is LNHNV, CDR2 YYDKDF, per germline (reference sequence). The CDR3 is CATSPGGNKYGYTF. As DNA, the CDR3 is TGTGCCACCAGTCCAGGGGGAAATAAATATGGCTACACCTTC.

This clonotype appeared a few times. This chain connects TRBV27 to TRBJ1-2, with D uncertain. The CDR3 has 16 residues. From germline, CDR1 is MNHEY and CDR2 SMNVEV (reference sequence). V lost 7 bases and J lost 6, with 24 bases in between. The DNA for the CDR3 is TGTGCCAGCAACCCCTTGGGGAGAGAGTGGGCCGATGGCTACACCTTC. This encodes CASNPLGREWADGYTF.

The genes are TRBV10-3 and TRBJ2-5; TRBD1 matches 12 bases. With 6 bases clipped from V and 7 bases from J, the junction kept 6 bases outside the gene matches. CDR3 length: 14 residues. Per germline, CDR1 ENHRY and CDR2 SYGVKD. The CDR3, as DNA: TGTGCCATCAGATCCGGGACAGGGGGCCCGACCCAGTACTTC. Its translation: CAIRSGTGGPTQYF.

The rearrangement joins TRBV5-1 to TRBJ2-1; 7 bases align to TRBD2. Trimming at V came to 0 bases and at J to 2 bases, leaving 11 bases not matched to a gene. Germline V CDR1 and CDR2: SGHRS, YFSETQ. There are 18 residues in the CDR3. The CDR3 coding sequence is TGCGCCAGCAGCTTGGCCTCTGTTGGGGGGGGACCCTACAATGAGCAGTTCTTC. This sequence encodes CASSLASVGGGPYNEQFF.

V usage is TRBV7-2 and J usage is TRBJ1-1, with 7 positions matching TRBD1. The CDR3 consists of 15 residues. Germline CDR1 is SGHTA and CDR2 is FQGNSA. The V and J ends lost 3 bases and 5 bases, in that order; junction bases with no gene match: 9. In DNA, the CDR3 is TGTGCCAGCAGCTTCAGACAGGGATGGTGGACTGAAGCTTTCTTT. Amino acids: CASSFRQGWWTEAFF.

The chain uses TRBV3-1 and TRBJ2-1; D gene ambiguous. The CDR3 length is 20 residues. Trimming took 3 bases from V and 3 from J, leaving 27 bases between them. Germline CDR1 is LGHDT and CDR2 is YNNKEL (reference sequence). Written as DNA, the CDR3 is TGTGCCAGCAGCCATTTCTTTGTCCGGGCCTGGGCCCGTATCTACAATGAGCAGTTCTTC. Translation: CASSHFFVRAWARIYNEQFF.

The chain employs TRBV27 and TRBJ1-2; 10 nucleotides match TRBD1. The CDR3 extends over 13 amino acids. Trimming cost V 6 bases and J 7 bases; bases outside gene matches: 5. The germline V gene has CDR1 MNHEY and CDR2 SMNVEV (reference sequence). This CDR3 reads CASRGTGERGYTF. The DNA for the CDR3 is TGTGCCAGCAGGGGGACAGGGGAACGTGGCTACACCTTC.

This clonotype was observed a few times. The rearrangement joins TRBV7-8 to TRBJ1-3, with D possibly being TRBD1 (5 bases). Trimming removed 1 base at V and 2 bases at J, with 6 bases between. The length of the CDR3 is 14 residues. Germline CDR1 and CDR2: SGHVS and FQNEAQ. CDR3 sequence reads: CASSLGGTGNTIYF. The CDR3 nucleotides are TGTGCCAGCAGCTTAGGGGGGACTGGAAACACCATATATTTT. The entire variable domain, with the rest obtained from reference TRBV7-8 and TRBJ1-3, is as follows: GAGVSQSPRYKVAKRGQDVALRCDPISGHVSLFWYQQALGQGPEFLTYFQNEAQLDKSGLPSDRFFAERPEGSVSTLKIQRTQQEDSAVYLCASSLGGTGNTIYFGEGSWLTVV.

Remarks on this clonotype: The junction does not match germline at one end; this may be a read error. This chain connects TRBV18 to TRBJ2-3; perhaps TRBD2 as D (5 bases). Germline values: CDR1 KGHSH, CDR2 LQKENI. This CDR3 comprises 14 residues. For the CDR3, the DNA is TGTGCCAGCTCACCGCCGGGGAGCAAAGATACGCAGTATTTT. Its protein is CASSPPGSKDTQYF.

This clonotype was counted between two and nine times. The chain joins TRBV6-5 to TRBJ1-4; TRBD1 matches at 7 bases. Germline loops: CDR1 MNHEY, CDR2 SVGAGI. This CDR3 spans 14 amino acids. J lost 10 bases, V lost 0 bases, and 5 bases had no gene match. CDR3 DNA sequence: TGTGCCAGCAGTTACTCACGGGACAGCGTAAAACTGTTTTTT. Translation gives CASSYSRDSVKLFF.

This clonotype was detected a few times. The chain is built from TRBV15 and TRBJ2-3; the D gene is possibly TRBD1 (5 bases). CDR3 length equals 16 residues. Germline V lookup: CDR1 LNHNV, CDR2 YYDKDF (reference sequence). The ends were cut back, 3 bases at V and 2 bases at J, with 15 bases in the middle. CDR3 DNA sequence: TGTGCCACCAGCAGCGAATTACAGGACACCACAGATACGCAGTATTTT. Its translation is CATSSELQDTTDTQYF.

This clonotype was seen just once. The chain links TRBV30 to TRBJ2-2; possibly TRBD2 for D (5 bases). The V end lost 8 bases, the J end lost 6 bases, and 16 bases lay between the germline ends. Germline assignment: CDR1 GTSNPN and CDR2 SVGIG (reference sequence). The CDR3 runs 13 residues. Written as DNA, the CDR3 is TGTGCCCGGACCGGGGTCCGGGCCGGGGAGCTGTTTTTT. This translates into CARTGVRAGELFF.

This clonotype was detected a few times. The chain recombines TRBV6-1 with TRBJ1-2; no reliable D call. This CDR3 spans 13 amino acids. The V gene's germline CDR1 is MNHNS and CDR2 SASEGT. Between the trimmed V and J ends, which lost 4 bases and 2 bases, there was a span of 8 bases. CDR3 DNA sequence: TGTGCCAGCAGTGTGCAGGACAACTATGGCTACACCTTC. Translated: CASSVQDNYGYTF.

This clonotype was seen repeatedly, ten times or more. V is TRBV5-1 and J is TRBJ1-6; 9 positions agree with TRBD1. CDR3 length equals 16 residues. Germline CDR1 reads SGHRS; CDR2 reads YFSETQ. J was trimmed by 4 bases and V by 4 bases; bases with no gene match: 6. CDR3 DNA sequence: TGCGCCAGCAGCCTACCGGGACAGGGTTATAATTCACCCCTCCACTTT. Translating gives CASSLPGQGYNSPLHF.

Only a few counts were recorded for this clonotype. V is TRBV27 and J is TRBJ2-4; 16 bases map to TRBD2. This CDR3 is built from 20 residues. The ends lost 4 bases at V and 0 bases at J; junction bases unmatched: 9. Germline V gene lookup returns CDR1 MNHEY and CDR2 SMNVEV (reference sequence). The CDR3: CASSSGPGLAGGPAKNIQYF. CDR3 coding DNA: TGTGCCAGCAGTTCCGGCCCGGGACTAGCGGGGGGGCCAGCCAAAAACATTCAGTACTTC.

This clonotype was observed a handful of times. This sequence joins TRBV6-1 and TRBJ1-4; tentatively, D is TRBD1 (5 bases). In germline, CDR1 is MNHNS, CDR2 SASEGT. Deletions cut 2 bases from V and 7 bases from J, with 11 bases between. The CDR3 spans 14 residues. CDR3 DNA sequence: TGTGCCAGCAGTGAAAGGACATCCGGTGAAAAACTGTTTTTT. This gives the protein CASSERTSGEKLFF.

This chain uses TRBV29-1 with TRBJ1-2; D possibly corresponds to TRBD1 (5 bases). This CDR3 contains 13 residues. Trimming took off 4 bases at V and 4 bases at J, with 13 bases between the two ends. Germline CDR1 and CDR2: SQVTM and ANQGSEA. Here the CDR3 reads CSVGEGIVYGYTF. The CDR3 nucleotides are TGCAGCGTTGGGGAGGGGATCGTCTATGGCTACACCTTC.

This clonotype appeared many times. The CDR3 bases are TGTGCCAGCAGCTTCCAGGGTAGCTACGAGCAGTACGTC. Residues: CASSFQGSYEQYV. The V call is TRBV7-8, the J call TRBJ2-7, with D possibly being TRBD1 (5 bases). This CDR3 spans 13 amino acids. Germline V CDR1 and CDR2: SGHVS, FQNEAQ. The germline V and J ends were trimmed by 3 bases and 3 bases, with 9 bases remaining between them.

The V gene is TRBV7-2, the J gene TRBJ1-2, with 12 bases matching TRBD1. From germline, CDR1 is SGHTA and CDR2 FQGNSA. J was trimmed by 4 bases and V by 3 bases; bases with no gene match: 3. This CDR3 is 15 amino acids long. CDR3 loop: CASSFRDRGLYGYTF. CDR3 coding DNA: TGTGCCAGCAGCTTCCGGGACAGGGGGCTCTATGGCTACACCTTC. Full variable domain (remainder filled in from reference TRBV7-2 and TRBJ1-2): GAGVSQSPSNKVTEKGKDVELRCDPISGHTALYWYRQSLGQGLEFLIYFQGNSAPDKSGLPSDRFSAERTGGSVSTLTIQRTQQEDSAVYLCASSFRDRGLYGYTFGSGTRLTVV.

The genes are TRBV7-2 and TRBJ2-1, with D uncertain. The ends were cut back, 4 bases at V and 9 bases at J, with 13 bases in the middle. There are 13 residues in the CDR3. CDR1 SGHTA and CDR2 FQGNSA come from the germline V gene. The CDR3 DNA sequence: TGTGCCAGCAGCTCCTCCCGAGTGGCTGAGCAGTTCTTC. This sequence encodes CASSSSRVAEQFF.

The rearrangement joins TRBV29-1 to TRBJ2-1; D is undetermined. Germline V CDR1 and CDR2: SQVTM, ANQGSEA. V was clipped by 7 bases and J by 6 bases, with 7 bases between them. There are 10 residues in the CDR3. Here the CDR3 reads CSARRNEQFF. CDR3 bases: TGCAGCGCCCGGCGCAATGAGCAGTTCTTC.

The chain has TRBV29-1 and TRBJ2-7; perhaps TRBD2 as D (6 bases). Per germline, CDR1 SQVTM and CDR2 ANQGSEA. Trimming pared 1 base from V and 0 bases from J, leaving 13 bases between. This CDR3 comprises 15 residues. The CDR3 nucleotides are TGCAGCGTTGAAGGGGACTTTTCGAGCTCCTACGAGCAGTACTTC. It is translated as CSVEGDFSSSYEQYF.

This clonotype was counted between two and nine times. The chain joins TRBV5-1 to TRBJ2-1; 7 bases agree with TRBD1. CDR1 and CDR2 (germline): SGHRS, YFSETQ. V lost 0 bases, J lost 6 bases, and 6 bases stayed unmatched. The CDR3 is 15 amino acids. The CDR3 nucleotides are TGCGCCAGCAGCTTGGTGGACAGGACATCCAATGAGCAGTTCTTC. This encodes CASSLVDRTSNEQFF.

This clonotype was seen at least ten times. The chain recombines TRBV10-3 with TRBJ2-5; D gene ambiguous. Trimming left V 3 bases short and J 0 bases short, with 5 bases between. Germline loops: CDR1 ENHRY, CDR2 SYGVKD. The CDR3 covers 13 residues. The CDR3 protein is CAISDPYQETQYF. The CDR3 nucleotides read TGTGCCATCAGTGACCCTTACCAAGAGACCCAGTACTTC.

Many counts were recorded for this clonotype. CDR3 bases: TGTGCCACCAGCAACGGACGACAGATGAACACTGAAGCTTTCTTT. Its translation: CATSNGRQMNTEAFF. V usage is TRBV15 and J usage is TRBJ1-1; TRBD1 might be the D (5 bases). Per the germline V gene, CDR1 is LNHNV and CDR2 is YYDKDF (reference sequence). This CDR3 is built from 15 residues. The germline V and J ends were trimmed by 4 bases and 0 bases, with 12 bases remaining between them.